The 26 T cell receptor beta chains below come from one sample, sequenced in a study of regulatory T cells in long-lasting Graves disease. Noted time point: newly diagnosed GD, antithyroid drugs for less than 3 months. PBMC-extracted RNA yielded the TCR library. For TCR beta, libraries came from iRepertoire HTBI primers and Arm-PCR of CDR3 regions. Using its own MiXCR run on the multiplex PCR reads, TCRdb lists one record per CDR3 protein. The sample records 420,000 or so distinct CDR3 sequences, approximately 16% being singletons. This sample was shared with a second study, whose subject was T cells in Graves' hyperthyroidism and ophthalmopathy.

Material: peripheral blood mononuclear cells (PBMCs), obtained at new diagnosis, from a patient treated with antithyroid drugs. These receptor sequences come from a woman aged 18-30 years with Graves disease.

This clonotype was observed at least ten times. This chain uses TRBV3-1 with TRBJ2-1; 8 bases fit TRBD2. The CDR3 spans 14 residues. Germline assignment: CDR1 LGHDT and CDR2 YNNKEL (reference sequence). The J segment lost 4 bases and the V segment lost 1 base, leaving 0 bases of the junction unmatched. CDR3 bases: TGTGCCAGCAGCCAAGGACTAGCGTACAATGAGCAGTTCTTC. Translation: CASSQGLAYNEQFF.

Many counts were recorded for this clonotype. The V call is TRBV5-1, the J call TRBJ2-1, with 11 bases lining up with TRBD2. The CDR3 loop spans 16 amino acids. Trimming removed 1 base from V and 4 bases from J; junction bases left unmatched: 4. Germline loops: CDR1 SGHRS, CDR2 YFSETQ. The CDR3 loop is CASSLPGTSGYNEQFF. CDR3 DNA: TGCGCCAGCAGCTTGCCCGGGACTAGCGGTTACAATGAGCAGTTCTTC.

This clonotype was observed at least ten times. V is TRBV29-1 and J is TRBJ2-1; 9 bases align to TRBD2. V was pared by 1 base and J by 4 bases, with 2 bases of the junction left unmatched. The V gene's germline CDR1 is SQVTM and CDR2 ANQGSEA. CDR3 length equals 14 residues. The CDR3 nucleotides are TGCAGCGTTGAAGGGCTAGCGGGATACAATGAGCAGTTCTTC. Its translation: CSVEGLAGYNEQFF.

This clonotype was seen a handful of times. The chain recombines TRBV7-8 with TRBJ2-7, with 8 bases aligning to TRBD1. V was pared by 5 bases and J by 4 bases, with 10 bases of the junction left unmatched. The CDR3 is made up of 15 amino acids. Looked up from germline, CDR1 is SGHVS and CDR2 is FQNEAQ. The chain's CDR3 is CASSKGQEYYYEQYF. The CDR3 DNA sequence: TGTGCCAGCAGCAAGGGACAGGAGTACTATTACGAGCAGTACTTC.

This chain joins TRBV7-2 and TRBJ1-6, with 8 bases identical to TRBD1. The CDR3 loop spans 13 amino acids. Germline CDR1 is SGHTA and CDR2 is FQGNSA. Trimming at V came to 3 bases and at J to 9 bases, leaving 1 base not matched to a gene. As DNA, the CDR3 is TGTGCCAGCAGCTTTGACAGGGGTTCACCCCTCCACTTT. It codes for CASSFDRGSPLHF. The entire variable domain, with the rest obtained from reference TRBV7-2 and TRBJ1-6, is as follows: GAGVSQSPSNKVTEKGKDVELRCDPISGHTALYWYRQSLGQGLEFLIYFQGNSAPDKSGLPSDRFSAERTGGSVSTLTIQRTQQEDSAVYLCASSFDRGSPLHFGNGTRLTVT.

V gene TRBV20-1 combines with J gene TRBJ1-2; no clear D gene. Looked up from germline, CDR1 is DFQATT and CDR2 is SNEGSKA (reference sequence). Trimming took off 5 bases at V and 0 bases at J, with 7 bases between the two ends. The CDR3 is 12 residues long. For the CDR3, the DNA is TGCAGTGCTGCTACGTCTAACTATGGCTACACCTTC. This sequence encodes CSAATSNYGYTF.

This clonotype was recorded at least ten times. CDR3 amino acids: CASSFGGLFEQYF. The CDR3, as DNA: TGTGCCAGCAGTTTCGGAGGATTATTCGAGCAGTACTTC. V usage is TRBV28 and J usage is TRBJ2-7; possible D gene TRBD2, 5 bases. Trimming removed 3 bases from V and 6 bases from J, with 12 bases in between. CDR3 length: 13 amino acids. Germline V CDR1 and CDR2: MDHEN, SYDVKM.

This clonotype has at least ten counts. V usage is TRBV6-1 and J usage is TRBJ1-5, with D tentatively TRBD1 (6 bases). This CDR3 contains 15 residues. V was shortened by 0 bases and J by 7 bases, with 13 bases between the two germline ends. In germline, CDR1 is MNHNS, CDR2 SASEGT. The CDR3 loop is CASSEAPGGGQPQHF. The CDR3 DNA reads TGTGCCAGCAGTGAAGCGCCCGGAGGGGGGCAGCCCCAGCATTTT.

The rearrangement links TRBV5-1 to TRBJ2-1; 13 bases map to TRBD2. The germline V gene has CDR1 SGHRS and CDR2 YFSETQ. The J segment lost 6 bases and the V segment lost 0 bases, leaving 9 bases of the junction unmatched. This CDR3 comprises 18 residues. In nucleotides, the CDR3 is TGCGCCAGCAGCTTGGCCCGGGCTCGACTAGCGGGAGGCAATGAGCAGTTCTTC. Its translation: CASSLARARLAGGNEQFF.

The rearrangement links TRBV5-6 to TRBJ2-7, with 8 bases lining up with TRBD1. This CDR3 spans 18 amino acids. Trimming took 5 bases from V and 0 from J; bases not matched to a gene: 16. CDR1 and CDR2 (germline): SGHDT, YYEEEE. CDR3 in amino acids: CASSNDRGRTLSSYEQYF. CDR3 nucleotides: TGTGCCAGCAGTAATGACAGGGGCAGAACTTTGAGCTCCTACGAGCAGTACTTC.

Notes on this clonotype: A much larger clone differs by one base, so this may be a read error. This chain uses TRBV9 with TRBJ2-7; tentatively, D is TRBD2 (6 bases). The CDR3 is made up of 14 amino acids. The germline V gene encodes CDR1 SGDLS and CDR2 YYNGEE. In DNA form, the CDR3 reads TGTGCCAGCTCTGGGGGGACGGCCTCCTGCGAGCAGTACTTC. Residues: CASSGGTASCEQYF.

On this clonotype: A much larger clone is a single base away; this may be a read error. The J gene is TRBJ2-1, the V gene TRBV7-2; D might be TRBD2 (5 bases). Trimming removed 1 base from V and 10 bases from J, with 8 bases in between. Germline-derived CDR1 and CDR2 are SGHTA and FQGNSA. This CDR3 spans 12 amino acids. The CDR3 DNA reads as TGTGCCAGCAGCTTAGTAGACTACGAGCAGTTCTTC. It codes for CASSLVDYEQFF.

The rearrangement joins TRBV6-1 to TRBJ1-1; D call uncertain. The CDR3 has 13 amino acids. The V end lost 5 bases, the J end lost 3 bases, and 10 bases lay between the germline ends. Germline V CDR1 and CDR2: MNHNS, SASEGT. The CDR3 reads CASSLVVDTEAFF. CDR3 coding DNA: TGTGCCAGCAGTCTAGTGGTAGACACTGAAGCTTTCTTT.

The gene calls are TRBV27 and TRBJ2-7, with 10 bases lining up with TRBD2. Germline assignment: CDR1 MNHEY and CDR2 SMNVEV (reference sequence). The CDR3 runs to 16 residues. Trimming took 3 bases from V and 7 from J; bases not matched to a gene: 12. CDR3 sequence reads: CASSLASGRYINEQYF. The CDR3 DNA sequence: TGTGCCAGCAGTTTGGCTAGCGGGAGATACATAAATGAGCAGTACTTC.

This clonotype showed up just a few times. One end of the junction varies from germline; a read error may be responsible. The chain couples TRBV10-2 to TRBJ2-3, with 11 bases aligning to TRBD2. The DNA matches TRBJ2-1 better at its end, which makes the J call doubtful. The CDR3 runs 17 residues. CDR1 and CDR2 (germline): WSHSY, SAAADI. Here the CDR3 reads CASSSPTSGRSGNEQFF. As DNA, the CDR3 is TGTGCCAGCAGTTCCCCCACTAGCGGGAGAAGTGGCAATGAGCAGTTCTTC.

The table lists this clonotype with many counts. The chain has TRBV28 and TRBJ2-1, with 9 bases lining up with TRBD2. V shed 3 bases, J shed 6 bases, and the junction held 6 bases outside the gene matches. Per the germline V gene, CDR1 is MDHEN and CDR2 is SYDVKM. The CDR3 totals 15 residues. This CDR3 reads CASSLGVAGANEQFF. The CDR3 DNA follows: TGTGCCAGCAGTTTGGGGGTAGCGGGAGCCAATGAGCAGTTCTTC.

This clonotype was detected only a few times. V gene TRBV20-1 combines with J gene TRBJ2-1; the match to TRBD2 covers 8 bases. The CDR3 length is 18 residues. The germline V gene encodes CDR1 DFQATT and CDR2 SNEGSKA (reference sequence). J lost 8 bases, V lost 0 bases, and 18 bases had no gene match. The CDR3 reads CSARDRSLGGGLRDEQFF. The DNA of the CDR3 is TGCAGTGCTAGAGATAGGAGTCTTGGCGGGGGGCTTAGGGATGAGCAGTTCTTC.

As to this clonotype: This sequence is one base from a far larger clone and is likely a read error. The chain is built from TRBV7-2 and TRBJ2-4; D is ambiguous. Trimming stripped 0 bases from V and 13 bases from J, with 16 bases between. The germline V gene encodes CDR1 SGHTA and CDR2 FQGNSA. This CDR3 is built from 14 residues. The CDR3 DNA is TGTGCCAGCAGCTTAGCGCTCGTTGAGACACAGCAGTACTTC. Amino acids: CASSLALVETQQYF. Full variable domain (rest looked up from reference TRBV7-2 and TRBJ2-4): GAGVSQSPSNKVTEKGKDVELRCDPISGHTALYWYRQSLGQGLEFLIYFQGNSAPDKSGLPSDRFSAERTGGSVSTLTIQRTQQEDSAVYLCASSLALVETQQYFGAGTRLSVL.

This clonotype has a count of ten or more. The chain combines TRBV7-9 with TRBJ2-5; 9 bases are shared with TRBD1. This CDR3 is 14 amino acids long. From germline, CDR1 is SEHNR and CDR2 FQNEAQ (reference sequence). Trimming at V came to 4 bases and at J to 2 bases, leaving 2 bases not matched to a gene. The CDR3 spells CASSSDRGQETQYF. The CDR3 nucleotides are TGTGCCAGCAGCTCCGACAGGGGGCAAGAGACCCAGTACTTC. Combining the CDR3 with reference TRBV7-9 and TRBJ2-5 gives the whole variable domain DTGVSQNPRHKITKRGQNVTFRCDPISEHNRLYWYRQTLGQGPEFLTYFQNEAQLEKSRLLSDRFSAERPKGSFSTLEIQRTEQGDSAMYLCASSSDRGQETQYFGPGTRLLVL.

This clonotype was picked up a small number of times. The chain employs TRBV7-8 and TRBJ2-7; a possible D gene is TRBD1 (6 bases). The CDR3 runs to 18 residues. Trimming shortened V by 5 bases and J by 1 base, and 24 bases separated the two germline ends. Germline V gene data show CDR1 as SGHVS and CDR2 as FQNEAQ. CDR3 loop: CASSPTPPGAAASYEQYF. In nucleotides, the CDR3 is TGTGCCAGCAGCCCTACTCCCCCAGGGGCCGCGGCTTCCTACGAGCAGTACTTC.

This clonotype has just a few counts. V usage is TRBV6-4 and J usage is TRBJ1-1; D may be TRBD1 (6 bases). The V and J ends lost 10 bases and 1 base respectively, with 10 bases between them. CDR1 is MRHNA and CDR2 is SNTAGT in the germline V gene. CDR3 length: 12 amino acids. CDR3 sequence (DNA): TGTGCCACCCGGGGGCAGAACACTGAAGCTTTCTTT. The encoded protein is CATRGQNTEAFF.

The sample holds many counts of this clonotype. The CDR3 DNA reads as TGTGCCAGCAGCTTGTTGACAGGAGGCTCTGGCTACACCTTC. It is translated as CASSLLTGGSGYTF. V and J are TRBV7-2 and TRBJ1-2; a possible D gene is TRBD1 (6 bases). The CDR3 is 14 amino acids. Deletions cut 3 bases from V and 7 bases from J, with 15 bases between. The V gene's germline CDR1 is SGHTA and CDR2 FQGNSA.

The chain is built from TRBV12-3 or TRBV12-4 and TRBJ2-7, with 12 bases lining up with TRBD2. The CDR3 spans 16 residues. The junction had 12 bases not matched to a gene; V was cut back by 7 bases and J by 5 bases. CDR3 sequence: CASILQASGRAHEQYF. CDR3 sequence (DNA): TGTGCCAGCATCCTTCAGGCTAGCGGGAGGGCCCACGAGCAGTACTTC.

This clonotype came up a few times. V gene TRBV5-6 combines with J gene TRBJ1-1, with TRBD1 matching 8 bases. The V segment lost 1 base and the J segment 3 bases; nucleotides outside the gene matches: 5. Germline CDR1 and CDR2: SGHDT and YYEEEE. The CDR3 covers 15 residues. The CDR3: CASSLQGAGYTEAFF. Written as DNA, the CDR3 is TGTGCCAGCAGCTTGCAGGGGGCGGGGTACACTGAAGCTTTCTTT.

This chain links TRBV3-1 with TRBJ2-7, with 7 bases lining up with TRBD2. The CDR3 extends over 15 amino acids. V lost 4 bases and J lost 0; bases outside the gene matches: 6. Germline loops: CDR1 LGHDT, CDR2 YNNKEL (reference sequence). CDR3 residues: CASSRGGGSSYEQYF. The DNA for the CDR3 is TGTGCCAGCAGCCGCGGGGGAGGGAGCTCCTACGAGCAGTACTTC.

CDR3 in amino acids: CASSILASGTYEQYF. For the CDR3, the DNA is TGTGCCAGTAGTATACTGGCTAGCGGAACCTACGAGCAGTACTTC. This sequence joins TRBV19 and TRBJ2-7; 7 nucleotides line up with TRBD2. J lost 2 bases, V lost 2 bases, and 6 bases had no gene match. CDR1 and CDR2 from the germline V gene are LNHDA and SQIVND (reference sequence). The CDR3 consists of 15 residues.